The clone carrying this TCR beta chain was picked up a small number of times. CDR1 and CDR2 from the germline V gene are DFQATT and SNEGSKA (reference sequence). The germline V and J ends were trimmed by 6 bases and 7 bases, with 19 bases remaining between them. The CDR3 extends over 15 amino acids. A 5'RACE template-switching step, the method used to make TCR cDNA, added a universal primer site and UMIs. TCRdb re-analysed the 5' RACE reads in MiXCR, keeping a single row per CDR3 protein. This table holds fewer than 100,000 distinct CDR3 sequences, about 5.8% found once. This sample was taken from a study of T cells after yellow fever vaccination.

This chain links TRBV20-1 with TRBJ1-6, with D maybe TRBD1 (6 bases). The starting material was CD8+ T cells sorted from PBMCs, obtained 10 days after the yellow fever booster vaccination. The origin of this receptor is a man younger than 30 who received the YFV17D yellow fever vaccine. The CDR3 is CSATSRGGLNSPLHF. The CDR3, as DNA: TGCAGTGCAACGTCCAGGGGAGGGCTAAATTCACCCCTCCACTTT.